In its sample, the clone carrying this TCR beta chain was seen a few times. As yet, its antigen is unknown. This CDR3 contains 13 residues. V was trimmed by 7 bases and J by 0 bases, leaving 13 bases between them. Germline loops: CDR1 DFQATT, CDR2 SNEGSKA (reference sequence). The data were obtained in a study of blood T cells in healthy people across ages. Study results and limitations: CMV status of donors was not determined, possibly confounding expanded clonotype changes.

The authors ran a second PCR of about 6 to 11 cycles using a sample-barcoded 5' primer and a J-beta primer mix. Each CDR3 protein gets one entry after TCRdb re-called the 5' RACE reads with MiXCR. The sample records about a million distinct CDR3 sequences, more than 30% being singletons. The sequence derives from a man between 18 and 35 years old in good health. The sequencing input was blood. The chain combines TRBV20-1 with TRBJ2-7; D is unresolved. The CDR3 protein is CSVLPDSSYEQYF. CDR3 DNA: TGCAGTGTTCTTCCCGATAGCTCCTACGAGCAGTACTTC.